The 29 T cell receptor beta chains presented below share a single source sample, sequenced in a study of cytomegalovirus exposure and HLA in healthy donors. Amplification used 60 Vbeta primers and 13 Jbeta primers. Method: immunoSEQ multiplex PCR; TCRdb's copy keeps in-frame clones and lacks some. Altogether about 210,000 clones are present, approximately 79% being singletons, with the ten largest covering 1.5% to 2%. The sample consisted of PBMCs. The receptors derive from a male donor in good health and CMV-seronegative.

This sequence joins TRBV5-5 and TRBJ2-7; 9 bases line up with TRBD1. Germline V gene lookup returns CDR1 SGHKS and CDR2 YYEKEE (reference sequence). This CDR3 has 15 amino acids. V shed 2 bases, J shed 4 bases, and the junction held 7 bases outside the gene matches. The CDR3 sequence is CASSLQGAMGYEQYF. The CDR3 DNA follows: TGTGCCAGCAGCTTACAGGGGGCCATGGGTTACGAGCAGTACTTC.

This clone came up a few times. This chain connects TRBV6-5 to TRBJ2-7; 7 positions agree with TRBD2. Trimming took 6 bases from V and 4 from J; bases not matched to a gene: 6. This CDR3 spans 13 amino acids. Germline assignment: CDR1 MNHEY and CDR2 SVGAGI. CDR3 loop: CASSLLANYEQYF. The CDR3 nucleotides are TGTGCCAGCAGCTTACTAGCGAATTACGAGCAGTACTTC.

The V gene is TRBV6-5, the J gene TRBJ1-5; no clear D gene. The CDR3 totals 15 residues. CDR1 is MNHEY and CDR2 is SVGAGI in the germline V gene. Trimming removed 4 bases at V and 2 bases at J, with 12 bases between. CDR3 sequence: CASSFAGIGNQPQHF. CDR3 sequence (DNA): TGTGCCAGCAGTTTCGCAGGAATCGGCAATCAGCCCCAGCATTTT.

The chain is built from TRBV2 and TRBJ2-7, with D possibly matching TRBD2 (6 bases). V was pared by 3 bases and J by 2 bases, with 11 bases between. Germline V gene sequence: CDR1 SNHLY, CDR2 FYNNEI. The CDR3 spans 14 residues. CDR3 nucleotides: TGTGCCAGCAGTGATAGGACTACTCCCTACGAGCAGTACTTC. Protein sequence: CASSDRTTPYEQYF. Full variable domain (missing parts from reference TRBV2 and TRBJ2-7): EPEVTQTPSHQVTQMGQEVILRCVPISNHLYFYWYRQILGQKVEFLVSFYNNEISEKSEIFDDQFSVERPDGSNFTLKIRSTKLEDSAMYFCASSDRTTPYEQYFGPGTRLTVT.

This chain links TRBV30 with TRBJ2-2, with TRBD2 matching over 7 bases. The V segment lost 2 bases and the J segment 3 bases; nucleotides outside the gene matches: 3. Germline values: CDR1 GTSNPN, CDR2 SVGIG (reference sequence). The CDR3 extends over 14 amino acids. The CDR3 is CAWSMRGYTGELFF. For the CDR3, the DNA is TGTGCCTGGAGTATGCGGGGGTACACCGGGGAGCTGTTTTTT.

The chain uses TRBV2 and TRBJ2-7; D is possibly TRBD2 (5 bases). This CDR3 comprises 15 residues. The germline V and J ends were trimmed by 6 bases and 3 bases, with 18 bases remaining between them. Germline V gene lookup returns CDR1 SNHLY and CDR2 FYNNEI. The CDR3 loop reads CASSAEQAGYYEQYF. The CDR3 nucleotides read TGTGCCAGCAGCGCCGAGCAGGCGGGCTACTACGAGCAGTACTTC.

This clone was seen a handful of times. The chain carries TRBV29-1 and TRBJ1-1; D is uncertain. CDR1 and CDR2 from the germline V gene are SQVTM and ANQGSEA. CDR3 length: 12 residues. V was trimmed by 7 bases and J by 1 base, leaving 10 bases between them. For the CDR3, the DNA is TGCAGCGCCCACCGGGGGAACACTGAAGCTTTCTTT. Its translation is CSAHRGNTEAFF.

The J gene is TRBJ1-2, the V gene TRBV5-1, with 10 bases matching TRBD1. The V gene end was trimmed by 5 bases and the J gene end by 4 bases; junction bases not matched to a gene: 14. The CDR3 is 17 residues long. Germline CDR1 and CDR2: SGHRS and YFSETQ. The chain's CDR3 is CASSPGQGIHLSYGYTF. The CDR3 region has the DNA TGCGCCAGCAGTCCGGGACAGGGGATCCATCTCTCCTATGGCTACACCTTC.

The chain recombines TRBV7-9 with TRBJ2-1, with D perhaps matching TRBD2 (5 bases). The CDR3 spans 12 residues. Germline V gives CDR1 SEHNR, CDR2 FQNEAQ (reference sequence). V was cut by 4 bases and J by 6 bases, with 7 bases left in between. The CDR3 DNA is TGTGCCAGCAGCTCAGGAGGCAATGAGCAGTTCTTC. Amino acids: CASSSGGNEQFF.

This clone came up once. CDR3 in amino acids: CASSIPAGTNYGYTF. As DNA, the CDR3 is TGTGCCAGTAGTATCCCCGCCGGTACTAACTATGGCTACACCTTC. V and J are TRBV19 and TRBJ1-2, with unresolved D. CDR3 length equals 15 residues. The germline V gene has CDR1 LNHDA and CDR2 SQIVND (reference sequence). Trimming left V 3 bases short and J 0 bases short, with 11 bases between. The whole variable domain, filled in from reference TRBV19 and TRBJ1-2, reads DGGITQSPKYLFRKEGQNVTLSCEQNLNHDAMYWYRQDPGQGLRLIYYSQIVNDFQKGDIAEGYSVSREKKESFPLTVTSAQKNPTAFYLCASSIPAGTNYGYTFGSGTRLTVV.

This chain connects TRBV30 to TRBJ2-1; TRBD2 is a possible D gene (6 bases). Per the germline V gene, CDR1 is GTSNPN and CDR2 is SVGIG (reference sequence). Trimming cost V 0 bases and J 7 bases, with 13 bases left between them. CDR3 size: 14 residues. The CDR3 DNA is TGTGCCTGGAGTGTCCGTGGGGGGAGGAATGAGCAGTTCTTC. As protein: CAWSVRGGRNEQFF. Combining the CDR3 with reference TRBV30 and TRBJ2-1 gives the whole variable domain SQTIHQWPATLVQPVGSPLSLECTVEGTSNPNLYWYRQAAGRGLQLLFYSVGIGQISSEVPQNLSASRPQDRQFILSSKKLLLSDSGFYLCAWSVRGGRNEQFFGPGTRLTVL.

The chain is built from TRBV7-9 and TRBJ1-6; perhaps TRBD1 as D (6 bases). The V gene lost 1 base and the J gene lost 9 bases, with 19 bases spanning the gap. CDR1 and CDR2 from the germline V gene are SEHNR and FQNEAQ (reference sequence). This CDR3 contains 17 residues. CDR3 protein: CASSLVLGSVGGSPLHF. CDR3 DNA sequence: TGTGCCAGCAGCTTAGTCCTGGGATCGGTAGGGGGTTCACCCCTCCACTTT.

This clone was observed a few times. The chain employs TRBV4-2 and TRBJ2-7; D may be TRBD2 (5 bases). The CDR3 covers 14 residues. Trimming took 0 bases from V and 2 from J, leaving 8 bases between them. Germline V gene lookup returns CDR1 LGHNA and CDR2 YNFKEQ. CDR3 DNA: TGTGCCAGCAGCCAAGATATGGGAGCCTACGAGCAGTACTTC. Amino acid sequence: CASSQDMGAYEQYF.

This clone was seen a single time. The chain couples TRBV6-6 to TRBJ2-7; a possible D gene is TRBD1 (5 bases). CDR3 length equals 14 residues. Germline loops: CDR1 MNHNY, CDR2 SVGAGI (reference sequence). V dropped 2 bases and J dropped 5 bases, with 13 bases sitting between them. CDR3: CASSYRGLRNEQYF. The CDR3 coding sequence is TGTGCCAGCAGTTACAGGGGCCTTAGGAACGAGCAGTACTTC.

The CDR3 reads CAWIHAGGLTSTDTQYF. The CDR3 DNA reads TGTGCCTGGATACACGCGGGGGGACTTACTAGCACAGATACGCAGTATTTT. This chain joins TRBV30 and TRBJ2-3; 8 bases agree with TRBD2. CDR3 length equals 17 residues. V lost 4 bases to trimming and J lost 0 bases; unmatched junction nucleotides: 12. Germline CDR1 is GTSNPN and CDR2 is SVGIG (reference sequence).

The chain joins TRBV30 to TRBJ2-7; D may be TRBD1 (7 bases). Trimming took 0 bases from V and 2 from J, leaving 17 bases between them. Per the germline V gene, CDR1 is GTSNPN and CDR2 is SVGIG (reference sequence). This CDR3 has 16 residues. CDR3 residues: CAWSVRKGAGTYEQYF. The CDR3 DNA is TGTGCCTGGAGTGTACGGAAGGGGGCGGGGACCTACGAGCAGTACTTC.

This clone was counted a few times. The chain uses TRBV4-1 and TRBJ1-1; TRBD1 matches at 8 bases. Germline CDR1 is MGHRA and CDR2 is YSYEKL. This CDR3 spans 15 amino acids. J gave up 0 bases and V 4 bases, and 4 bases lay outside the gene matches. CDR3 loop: CASSPTGAVNTEAFF. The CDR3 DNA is TGCGCCAGCAGCCCGACAGGGGCGGTGAACACTGAAGCTTTCTTT.

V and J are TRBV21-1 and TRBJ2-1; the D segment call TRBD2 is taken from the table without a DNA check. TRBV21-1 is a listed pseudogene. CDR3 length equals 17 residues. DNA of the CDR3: TGTGCCAGCAGCAAAACCCAGGCTAGCGGGAGAATGGGTGAGCAGTTCTTC. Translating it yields CASSKTQASGRMGEQFF.

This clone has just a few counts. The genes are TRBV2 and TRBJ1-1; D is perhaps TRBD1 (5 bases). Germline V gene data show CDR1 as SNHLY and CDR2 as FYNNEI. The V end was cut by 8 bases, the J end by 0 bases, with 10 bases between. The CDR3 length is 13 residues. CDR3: CASLWGVNTEAFF. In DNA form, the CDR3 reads TGTGCCAGCCTCTGGGGGGTGAACACTGAAGCTTTCTTT.

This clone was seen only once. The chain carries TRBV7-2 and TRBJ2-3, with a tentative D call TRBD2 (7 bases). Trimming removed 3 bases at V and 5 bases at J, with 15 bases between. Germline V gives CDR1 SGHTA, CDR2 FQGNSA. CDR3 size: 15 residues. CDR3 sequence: CASSFIRGGGDTQYF. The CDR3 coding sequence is TGTGCCAGCAGCTTTATCCGCGGGGGCGGAGATACGCAGTATTTT. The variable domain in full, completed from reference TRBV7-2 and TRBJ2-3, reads GAGVSQSPSNKVTEKGKDVELRCDPISGHTALYWYRQSLGQGLEFLIYFQGNSAPDKSGLPSDRFSAERTGGSVSTLTIQRTQQEDSAVYLCASSFIRGGGDTQYFGPGTRLTVL.

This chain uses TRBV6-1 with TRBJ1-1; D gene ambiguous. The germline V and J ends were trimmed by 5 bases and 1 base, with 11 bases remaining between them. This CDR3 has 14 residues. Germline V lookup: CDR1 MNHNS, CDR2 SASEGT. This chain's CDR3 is CASSITTGNTEAFF. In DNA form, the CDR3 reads TGTGCCAGCAGTATAACGACGGGGAACACTGAAGCTTTCTTT.

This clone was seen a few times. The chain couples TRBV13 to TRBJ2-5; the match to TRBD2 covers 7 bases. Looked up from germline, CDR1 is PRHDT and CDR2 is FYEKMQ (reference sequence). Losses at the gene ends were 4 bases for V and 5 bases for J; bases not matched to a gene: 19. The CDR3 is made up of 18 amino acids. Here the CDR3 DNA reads TGTGCCAGCAGCTCGAGGGGTTTTGGGGGGGGGACCTTGGAGACCCAGTACTTC. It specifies CASSSRGFGGGTLETQYF.

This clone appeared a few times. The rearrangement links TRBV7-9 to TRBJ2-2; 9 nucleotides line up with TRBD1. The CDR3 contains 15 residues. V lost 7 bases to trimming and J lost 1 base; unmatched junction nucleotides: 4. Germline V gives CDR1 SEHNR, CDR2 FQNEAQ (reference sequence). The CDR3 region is CASIRQGVNTGELFF. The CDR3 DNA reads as TGTGCCAGCATCAGACAGGGGGTGAACACCGGGGAGCTGTTTTTT.

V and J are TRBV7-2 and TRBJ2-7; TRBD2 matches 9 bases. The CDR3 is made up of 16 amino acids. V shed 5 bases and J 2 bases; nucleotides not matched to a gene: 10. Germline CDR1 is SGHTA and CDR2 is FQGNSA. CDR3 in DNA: TGTGCCAGCAGCACCCGTACTAGCGGGCGGACCTACGAGCAGTACTTC. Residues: CASSTRTSGRTYEQYF.

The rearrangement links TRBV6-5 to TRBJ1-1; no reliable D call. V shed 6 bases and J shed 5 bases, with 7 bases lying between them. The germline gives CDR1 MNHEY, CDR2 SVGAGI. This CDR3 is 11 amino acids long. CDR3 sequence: CASSPGTEAFF. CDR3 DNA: TGTGCCAGCAGCCCCGGGACTGAAGCTTTCTTT.

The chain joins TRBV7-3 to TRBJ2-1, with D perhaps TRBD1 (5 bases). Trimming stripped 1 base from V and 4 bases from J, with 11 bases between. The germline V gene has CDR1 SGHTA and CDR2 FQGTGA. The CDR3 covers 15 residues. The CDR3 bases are TGTGCCAGCAGCTTAATGGGGCAGGGTTACAATGAGCAGTTCTTC. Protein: CASSLMGQGYNEQFF.

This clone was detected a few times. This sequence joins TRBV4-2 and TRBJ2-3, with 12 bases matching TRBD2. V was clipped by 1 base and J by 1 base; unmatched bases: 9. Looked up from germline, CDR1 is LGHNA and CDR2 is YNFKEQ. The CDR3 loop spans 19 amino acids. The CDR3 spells CASSQGLAGASVGTDTQYF. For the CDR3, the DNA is TGTGCCAGCAGCCAAGGACTAGCGGGAGCCAGCGTAGGCACAGATACGCAGTATTTT.

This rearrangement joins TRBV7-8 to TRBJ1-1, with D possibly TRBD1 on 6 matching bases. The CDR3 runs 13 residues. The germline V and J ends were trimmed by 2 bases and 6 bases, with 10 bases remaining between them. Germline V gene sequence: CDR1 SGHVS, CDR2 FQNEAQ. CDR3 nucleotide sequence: TGTGCCAGCAGCTTATTGGGGGCCTCTGAAGCTTTCTTT. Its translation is CASSLLGASEAFF.

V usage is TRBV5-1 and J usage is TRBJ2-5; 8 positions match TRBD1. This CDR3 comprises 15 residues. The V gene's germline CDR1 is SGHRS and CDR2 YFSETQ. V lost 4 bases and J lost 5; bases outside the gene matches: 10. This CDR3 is CASSQGAGSAETQYF. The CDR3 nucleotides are TGCGCCAGCAGCCAGGGGGCCGGGTCTGCGGAGACCCAGTACTTC.